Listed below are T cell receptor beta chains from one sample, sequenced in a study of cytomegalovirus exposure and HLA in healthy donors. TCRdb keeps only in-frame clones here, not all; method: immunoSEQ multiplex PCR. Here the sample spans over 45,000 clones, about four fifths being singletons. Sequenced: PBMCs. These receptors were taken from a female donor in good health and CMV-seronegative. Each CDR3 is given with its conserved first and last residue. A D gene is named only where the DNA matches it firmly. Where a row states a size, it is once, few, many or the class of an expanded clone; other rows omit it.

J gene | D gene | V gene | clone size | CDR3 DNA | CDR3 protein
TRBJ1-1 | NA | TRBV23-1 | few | TGCGCCAGCAGTCAATCGTGGGGCCTGAACACTGAAGCTTTCTTT | CASSQSWGLNTEAFF
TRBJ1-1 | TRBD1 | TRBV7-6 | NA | TGTGCCAGCAGCCTGACAGGGAGTGTCACTGAAGCTTTCTTT | CASSLTGSVTEAFF
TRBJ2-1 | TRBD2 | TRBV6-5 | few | TGTGCCAGCAGAGGGACTAGCGGGGGCTACAATGAGCAGTTCTTC | CASRGTSGGYNEQFF
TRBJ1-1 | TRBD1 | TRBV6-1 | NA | TGTGCCAGCAGTGAAAGACAGGGGACTTCGAACACTGAAGCTTTCTTT | CASSERQGTSNTEAFF
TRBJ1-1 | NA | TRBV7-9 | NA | TGTGCCAGCAGCTACATGAACACTGAAGCTTTCTTT | CASSYMNTEAFF
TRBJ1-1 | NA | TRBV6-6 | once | TGTGCCAGCAGTTATCAGAAGAACACTGAAGCTTTCTTT | CASSYQKNTEAFF
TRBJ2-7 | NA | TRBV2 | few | TGTGCCAGCACCCTAGGGGCGGTTGAGGTAGAGCAGTACTTC | CASTLGAVEVEQYF
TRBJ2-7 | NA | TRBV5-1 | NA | TGCGCCAGCAGCTTGAGGCAGGGGCCCTACGAGCAGTACTTC | CASSLRQGPYEQYF
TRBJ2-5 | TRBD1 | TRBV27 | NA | TGTGCCAGCAGCGGAACAGGGGTTGCGGAAGAGACCCAGTACTTC | CASSGTGVAEETQYF
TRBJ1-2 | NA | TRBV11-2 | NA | TGTGCCAGCAGCTTAGGGCTCGGGTATGGCTACACCTTC | CASSLGLGYGYTF
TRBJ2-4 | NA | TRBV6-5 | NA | TGTGCCAGCAGTTTCGGACAGCAAGCCAAAAACATTCAGTACTTC | CASSFGQQAKNIQYF
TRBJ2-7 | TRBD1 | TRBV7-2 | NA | TGTGCCAGCAGCCCCGGGACAGGGCTCTACGAGCAGTACTTC | CASSPGTGLYEQYF
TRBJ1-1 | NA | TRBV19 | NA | TGTGCCAGTAGGGTAGGGGGCACTGAAGCTTTCTTT | CASRVGGTEAFF
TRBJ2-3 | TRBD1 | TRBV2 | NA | TGTGCCAGCAGAACTGACAGGGGGCCTAGCACAGATACGCAGTATTTT | CASRTDRGPSTDTQYF
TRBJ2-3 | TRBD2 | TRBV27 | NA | TGTGCCAGCAGTTGGGGACTAGCGGGGGCCAGCACAGATACGCAGTATTTT | CASSWGLAGASTDTQYF
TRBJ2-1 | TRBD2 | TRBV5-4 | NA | TGTGCCAGCACCCCGGGTGGGGCTAGCGGGGTTAATGAGCAGTTCTTC | CASTPGGASGVNEQFF
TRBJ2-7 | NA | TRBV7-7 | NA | TGTGCTAGCAGATTTGACGGTTGGAGCTCCTACGAGCAGTACTTC | CASRFDGWSSYEQYF
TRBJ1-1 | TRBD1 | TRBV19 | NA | TGTGCCAGTAGTCCTGGACAGGGAGGAAGCGAAGCTTTCTTT | CASSPGQGGSEAFF
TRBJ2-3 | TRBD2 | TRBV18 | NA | TGTGCCAGCTCACCGCTTGAGGCGGGGGGCACAGATACGCAGTATTTT | CASSPLEAGGTDTQYF
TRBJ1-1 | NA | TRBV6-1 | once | TGTGCCAGCAGTGGACAGGTAATGAACACTGAAGCTTTCTTT | CASSGQVMNTEAFF
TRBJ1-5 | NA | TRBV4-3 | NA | TGCGCCAGCAGCCAAGATGTACACAGCAATCAGCCCCAGCATTTT | CASSQDVHSNQPQHF
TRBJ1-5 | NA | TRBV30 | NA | TGTGCCTGGAGTGTCCGGAATCAGCCCCAGCATTTT | CAWSVRNQPQHF
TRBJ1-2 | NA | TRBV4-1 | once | TGCGCCAGCAGCCAAGACGTTCAGGCCTATGGCTACACCTTC | CASSQDVQAYGYTF
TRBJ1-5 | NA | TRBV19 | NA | TGTGCCAGTAGTTATCAGGACTTTAATCAGCCCCAGCATTTT | CASSYQDFNQPQHF
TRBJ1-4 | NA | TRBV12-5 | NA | TGTGCTAGTGGTTTGCAGGGGGAAAAACTGTTTTTT | CASGLQGEKLFF
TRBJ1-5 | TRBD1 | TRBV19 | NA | TGTGCCAGTAATACGGGACAGTTTTATCAGCCCCAGCATTTT | CASNTGQFYQPQHF
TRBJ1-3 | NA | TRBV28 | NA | TGTGCCAGCAGTAACTTGCGGGGAAACACCATATATTTT | CASSNLRGNTIYF
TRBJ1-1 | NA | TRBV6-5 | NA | TGTGCCAGCAGTTACGGGGCTTTGCAGAGCACTGAAGCTTTCTTT | CASSYGALQSTEAFF
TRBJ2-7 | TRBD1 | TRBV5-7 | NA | TGTGCCAGCAGCCGAAGACAGGGCAATGACTACGAGCAGTACTTC | CASSRRQGNDYEQYF
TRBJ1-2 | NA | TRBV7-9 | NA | TGTGCCAGCAGCCGCCAGGGAAATGGCTACACCTTC | CASSRQGNGYTF
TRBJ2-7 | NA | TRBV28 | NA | TGTGCCAGCAGTACCCTACGGACACCCCCGCAGTACTTC | CASSTLRTPPQYF
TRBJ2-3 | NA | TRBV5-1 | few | TGCGCCAGCAGCTTAGGGGCTTCCTATAGCACAGATACGCAGTATTTT | CASSLGASYSTDTQYF
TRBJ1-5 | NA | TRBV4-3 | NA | TGCGCCAGCAGCCAAGATGGGCAGAGCAATCAGCCCCAGCATTTT | CASSQDGQSNQPQHF
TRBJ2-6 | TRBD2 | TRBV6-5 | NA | TGTGCCAGCAGCCCCGGGGGGTCTGGGGCCAACGTCCTGACTTTC | CASSPGGSGANVLTF
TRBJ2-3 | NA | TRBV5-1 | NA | TGCGCCAGCAGCCCCCTTTGGGCGGATACGCAGTATTTT | CASSPLWADTQYF
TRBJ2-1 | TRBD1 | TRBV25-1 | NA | TGTGCCAGCAGTGCAACAGGGGGCTCCTACAATGAGCAGTTCTTC | CASSATGGSYNEQFF
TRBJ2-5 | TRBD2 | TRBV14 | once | TGTGCCAGCAGCCCCTGGGGAGGGGAGACCCAGTACTTC | CASSPWGGETQYF
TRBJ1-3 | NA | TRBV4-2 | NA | TGTGCCAGCAGCATCCCTAGACGGTCCTCTGGAAACACCATATATTTT | CASSIPRRSSGNTIYF
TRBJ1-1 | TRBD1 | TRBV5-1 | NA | TGCGCCAGCAGCCGGGACAGGGTTTTGCTTGACACTGAAGCTTTCTTT | CASSRDRVLLDTEAFF
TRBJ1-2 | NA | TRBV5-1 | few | TGCGCCAGCAGCCCCGGGGGATCAGCTAACTATGGCTACACCTTC | CASSPGGSANYGYTF
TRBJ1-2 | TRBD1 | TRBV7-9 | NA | TGTGCCAGCAGCCCCGAACAGGGGTCGGGCTACACCTTC | CASSPEQGSGYTF
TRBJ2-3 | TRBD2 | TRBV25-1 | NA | TGTGCCAGCAGTGCGACTAGCGGGGGTCGCACAGATACGCAGTATTTT | CASSATSGGRTDTQYF
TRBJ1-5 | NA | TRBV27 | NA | TGTGCCAGCAGTACCCTGGGTCGGGGGGCCGGCAATCAGCCCCAGCATTTT | CASSTLGRGAGNQPQHF
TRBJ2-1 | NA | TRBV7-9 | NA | TGTGCCAGCAGCTCGATTACCGGGACTCCTATGGATGAGCAGTTCTTC | CASSSITGTPMDEQFF
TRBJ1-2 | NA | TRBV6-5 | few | TGTGCCAGCAGTTACTCGAACCAGGGAATAGGCGGCTACACCTTC | CASSYSNQGIGGYTF
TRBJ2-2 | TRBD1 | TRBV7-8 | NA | TGTGCCAGCAGCTTAGGTGACAGGGGGCACGGGGAGCTGTTTTTT | CASSLGDRGHGELFF
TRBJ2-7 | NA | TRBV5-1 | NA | TGCGCCAGCAGCCACGGGGGTGCGGACCACAGCTCCTACGAGCAGTACTTC | CASSHGGADHSSYEQYF
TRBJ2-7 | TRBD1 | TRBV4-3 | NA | TGCGCCAGCAGCCAAGACGCACGGAGCAGGGGGCTGTACGAGCAGTACTTC | CASSQDARSRGLYEQYF
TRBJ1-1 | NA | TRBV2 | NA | TGTGCCAGCAGACCTACAGGGAACCCGAACACTGAAGCTTTCTTT | CASRPTGNPNTEAFF
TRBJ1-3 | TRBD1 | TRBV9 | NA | TGTGCCAGCAGCGTAGGACAGGGATCCTCTGGAAACACCATATATTTT | CASSVGQGSSGNTIYF
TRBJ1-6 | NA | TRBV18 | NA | TGTGCCAGCTCAACCCTTAATCCGGGACAAGCCCTATATAATTCACCCCTCCACTTT | CASSTLNPGQALYNSPLHF